This T cell receptor beta chain was identified in a study of cytomegalovirus exposure and HLA in healthy donors. Findings and caveats of the study: The productive fraction for most TCR beta V segments was about 87% or about 30% in an earlier analysis.

Germline loops: CDR1 KGHSH, CDR2 LQKENI. V was cut by 0 bases and J by 5 bases, with 10 bases left in between. This CDR3 spans 14 amino acids. Remarks on this clone: The antigen is unknown.

PCR used 60 Vbeta primers and 13 Jbeta primers. Some clones are missing from TCRdb's copy, which holds only in-frame ones; the method was immunoSEQ multiplex PCR. Of some 150,000 clones in the sample, around 85% were seen once. This TCR was sampled from a young woman in good health and CMV-seronegative. Sequenced: PBMCs. The rearrangement joins TRBV18 to TRBJ2-5; TRBD2 is a possible D gene (6 bases). CDR3 in DNA: TGTGCCAGCTCACCACCGACCGGGAGCGAGACCCAGTACTTC. It codes for CASSPPTGSETQYF. Looking up the rest from reference TRBV18 and TRBJ2-5 gives the full variable domain: NAGVMQNPRHLVRRRGQEARLRCSPMKGHSHVYWYRQLPEEGLKFMVYLQKENIIDESGMPKERFSAEFPKEGPSILRIQQVVRGDSAAYFCASSPPTGSETQYFGPGTRLLVL.